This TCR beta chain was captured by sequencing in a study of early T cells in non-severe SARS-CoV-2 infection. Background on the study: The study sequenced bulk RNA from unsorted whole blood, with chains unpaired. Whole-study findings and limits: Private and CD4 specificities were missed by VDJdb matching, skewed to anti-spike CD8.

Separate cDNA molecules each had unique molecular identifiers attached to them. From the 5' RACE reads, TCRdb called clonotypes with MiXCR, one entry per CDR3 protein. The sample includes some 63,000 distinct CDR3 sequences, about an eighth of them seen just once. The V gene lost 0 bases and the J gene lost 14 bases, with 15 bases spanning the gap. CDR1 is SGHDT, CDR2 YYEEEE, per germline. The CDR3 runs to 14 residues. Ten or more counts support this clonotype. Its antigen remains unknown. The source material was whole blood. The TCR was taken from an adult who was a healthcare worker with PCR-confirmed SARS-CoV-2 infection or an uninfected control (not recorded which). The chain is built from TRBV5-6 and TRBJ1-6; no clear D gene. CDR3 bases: TGTGCCAGCAGCTTGGGACTGCTCATATCGGCCCTCCACTTT. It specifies CASSLGLLISALHF. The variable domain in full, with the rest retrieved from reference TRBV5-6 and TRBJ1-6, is DAGVTQSPTHLIKTRGQQVTLRCSPKSGHDTVSWYQQALGQGPQFIFQYYEEEERQRGNFPDRFSGHQFPNYSSELNVNALLLGDSALYLCASSLGLLISALHFGNGTRLTVT.